Below, 17 T cell receptor beta chains from the same sample are listed, as sequenced in a study of Graves' ophthalmopathy and Graves' hyperthyroidism. RNA served as the template for amplifying TCR beta CDR3 regions. RT-PCR was first run with HTBI primers, then multiplex PCR in a second round. From the multiplex PCR reads, TCRdb called clonotypes with MiXCR, one entry per CDR3 protein. This table holds roughly 400,000 distinct CDR3 sequences, approximately 20% found once. The sequenced sample consisted of peripheral blood. The receptor set was obtained from a woman between 18 and 29 years old with Graves' ophthalmopathy.

This clonotype showed up many times. This chain links TRBV24-1 with TRBJ1-2, with 7 bases fitting TRBD1. CDR1 and CDR2 (germline): KGHDR, SFDVKD. The CDR3 loop spans 13 amino acids. J was trimmed by 3 bases and V by 11 bases; bases with no gene match: 8. The CDR3 bases are TGTGCCATCAGGGGGAGGATGGACTATGGCTACACCTTC. It specifies CAIRGRMDYGYTF.

The V and J genes are TRBV6-1 and TRBJ2-7; TRBD1 matches 9 bases. The CDR3 covers 15 residues. The V gene's germline CDR1 is MNHNS and CDR2 SASEGT. V was pared by 6 bases and J by 2 bases, with 8 bases of the junction left unmatched. CDR3 in DNA: TGTGCCAGCAGAACCATCCGGGACAGGGCCTACGAGCAGTACTTC. Amino acid sequence: CASRTIRDRAYEQYF.

Many counts were recorded for this clonotype. This chain uses TRBV2 with TRBJ1-6, with a possible D match to TRBD1 (5 bases). V dropped 6 bases and J dropped 6 bases, with 9 bases sitting between them. CDR1 is SNHLY and CDR2 is FYNNEI in the germline V gene. The CDR3 covers 13 residues. As DNA, the CDR3 is TGTGCCAGCAGGGGGGGGGGTAATTCACCCCTCCACTTT. It is translated as CASRGGGNSPLHF.

This clonotype was picked up many times. CDR3 DNA sequence: TGTGCCAGTACACCCACCAGTCCCACTGAAGCTTTCTTT. Residues: CASTPTSPTEAFF. The chain recombines TRBV19 with TRBJ1-1; no reliable D call. The germline V and J ends were trimmed by 7 bases and 4 bases, with 13 bases remaining between them. This CDR3 is 13 amino acids long. Germline V gene lookup returns CDR1 LNHDA and CDR2 SQIVND (reference sequence).

This clonotype was counted ten times or more. In DNA form, the CDR3 reads TGTGCCAGCAGCCAGCAGGGGACCATCCCCTATGGCTACACCTTC. Translated: CASSQQGTIPYGYTF. The rearrangement uses TRBV4-2 and TRBJ1-2; D perhaps matches TRBD1 (6 bases). The CDR3 extends over 15 amino acids. In germline, CDR1 is LGHNA, CDR2 YNFKEQ. Trimming left V 3 bases short and J 4 bases short, with 15 bases between.

This clonotype was picked up many times. The genes are TRBV28 and TRBJ2-7; possibly TRBD1 or TRBD2 for D (5 bases each). Looked up from germline, CDR1 is MDHEN and CDR2 is SYDVKM. Trimming removed 6 bases at V and 1 base at J, with 16 bases between. The CDR3 runs to 15 residues. The CDR3 bases are TGTGCCAGCAGATCCCGGGACGAGGTGTCCTACGAGCAGTACTTC. Its translation: CASRSRDEVSYEQYF.

This clonotype has a single count. The chain recombines TRBV7-8 with TRBJ1-1; no firm D call. The ends were cut back, 5 bases at V and 1 base at J, with 14 bases in the middle. The CDR3 sequence is 15 residues long. Germline lookup yields CDR1 SGHVS and CDR2 FQNEAQ. Here the CDR3 reads CASSHDGVTNTEAFF. CDR3 nucleotide sequence: TGTGCCAGCAGCCATGACGGAGTGACGAACACTGAAGCTTTCTTT.

This clonotype was counted at least ten times. The chain is built from TRBV6-8 and TRBJ1-6; 10 nucleotides agree with TRBD1. Germline CDR1 reads MNHGY; CDR2 reads SAAAGT. V trimming: 4 bases; J trimming: 7 bases; junction bases outside the gene matches: 7. The CDR3 is 16 residues long. The CDR3: CASSSRDRGRNSPLHF. The CDR3 region has the DNA TGTGCCAGCAGTTCCCGGGACAGGGGAAGGAATTCACCCCTCCACTTT.

Ten or more counts support this clonotype. This chain joins TRBV6-1 and TRBJ2-7; 9 nucleotides align to TRBD1. The germline V gene has CDR1 MNHNS and CDR2 SASEGT. After removal of 7 bases from V and 5 bases from J, the junction contained 6 bases not matched to a gene. This CDR3 region has 13 residues. CDR3 bases: TGTGCCAGCATTGGGACAGGGATACACGAGCAGTACTTC. Translated: CASIGTGIHEQYF.

This clonotype was recorded many times. The chain is built from TRBV2 and TRBJ1-1; D might be TRBD1 (5 bases). The CDR3 loop spans 16 amino acids. Germline CDR1 SNHLY, CDR2 FYNNEI. V lost 2 bases and J 3 bases, leaving 16 bases between the germline ends. The CDR3 nucleotides read TGTGCCAGCAGTGAATCCCTTACTAAAGGGGACACTGAAGCTTTCTTT. Amino acids: CASSESLTKGDTEAFF.

In this sample, this clonotype turned up many times. CDR3 DNA: TGTGCCAGCAGTTACTCGAGGCAGGGGTACGATCAGCCCCAGCATTTT. As protein: CASSYSRQGYDQPQHF. The chain couples TRBV6-5 to TRBJ1-5; TRBD1 is a possible D gene (6 bases). CDR1 and CDR2 (germline): MNHEY, SVGAGI. Trimming left V 0 bases short and J 5 bases short, with 14 bases between. The CDR3 sequence is 16 residues long.

The V and J genes are TRBV19 and TRBJ1-5, with D perhaps TRBD1 (5 bases). Germline CDR1 and CDR2: LNHDA and SQIVND (reference sequence). The V and J ends lost 2 bases and 5 bases respectively, with 10 bases between them. The CDR3 consists of 14 residues. CDR3 nucleotide sequence: TGTGCCAGTAGTATACAGGGACGCGATCAGCCCCAGCATTTT. This codes for CASSIQGRDQPQHF.

Concerning this clonotype: This may come from a read error, since a much larger clone is one base off. The rearrangement uses TRBV4-1 and TRBJ2-7; D might be TRBD1 (5 bases). The ends were cut back, 0 bases at V and 0 bases at J, with 9 bases in the middle. Germline lookup yields CDR1 MGHRA and CDR2 YSYEKL. This CDR3 is built from 15 residues. The chain's CDR3 is CASSQDRAVSYEQYF. The CDR3 DNA reads as TGCGCCAGCAGCCAAGACAGGGCGGTCTCCTACGAGCAGTACTTC.

This clonotype was seen repeatedly, ten times or more. J is TRBJ1-1 and V is TRBV25-1; D is uncertain. Per germline, CDR1 MGHDK and CDR2 SYGVNS. V lost 1 base to trimming and J lost 2 bases, with 5 bases between them. This CDR3 has 13 residues. CDR3 bases: TGTGCCAGCAGTGAATCTGATAACACTGAAGCTTTCTTT. Translating gives CASSESDNTEAFF.

There are many counts of this clonotype. The CDR3 DNA is TGTGCCAGCAGTTACTCGCGGGGGGGCGTCCGAGAGACCCAGTACTTC. Encoded protein: CASSYSRGGVRETQYF. The chain joins TRBV6-5 to TRBJ2-5, with TRBD2 matching 9 bases. Trimming removed 0 bases from V and 4 bases from J; junction bases left unmatched: 6. The CDR3 totals 16 residues. Germline CDR1 reads MNHEY; CDR2 reads SVGAGI.

There are many counts of this clonotype. The V gene is TRBV10-3, the J gene TRBJ2-7, with D tentatively TRBD2 (7 bases). Between the trimmed V and J ends, which lost 6 bases and 1 base, there was a span of 13 bases. The CDR3 contains 14 residues. Germline V lookup: CDR1 ENHRY, CDR2 SYGVKD. CDR3 sequence (DNA): TGTGCCATCAGCATAGGGAGGGGGTCCTACGAGCAGTACTTC. Translating it yields CAISIGRGSYEQYF.

This clonotype has a handful of counts. V usage is TRBV12-3 or TRBV12-4 and J usage is TRBJ2-4, with D possibly matching TRBD1 (6 bases). V lost 7 bases and J lost 7, with 11 bases in between. The length of the CDR3 is 12 residues. CDR3 nucleotide sequence: TGTGCCAGCAAAGGGACAACGAACATTCAGTACTTC. Amino acids: CASKGTTNIQYF.